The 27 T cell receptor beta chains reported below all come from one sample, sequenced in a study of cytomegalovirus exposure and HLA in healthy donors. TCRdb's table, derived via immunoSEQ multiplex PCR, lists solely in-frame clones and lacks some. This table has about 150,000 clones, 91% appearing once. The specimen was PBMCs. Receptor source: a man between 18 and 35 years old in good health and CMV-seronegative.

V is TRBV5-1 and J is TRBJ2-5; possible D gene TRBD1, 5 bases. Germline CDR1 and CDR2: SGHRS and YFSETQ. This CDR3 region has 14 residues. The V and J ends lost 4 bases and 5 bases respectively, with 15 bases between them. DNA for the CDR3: TGCGCCAGCAGCCTGCTAGGGGTCGAGGAGACCCAGTACTTC. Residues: CASSLLGVEETQYF.

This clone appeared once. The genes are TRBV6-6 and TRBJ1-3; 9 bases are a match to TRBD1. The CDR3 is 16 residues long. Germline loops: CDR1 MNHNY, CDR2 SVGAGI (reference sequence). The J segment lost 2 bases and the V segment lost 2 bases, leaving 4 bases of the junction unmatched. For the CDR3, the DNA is TGTGCCAGCAGTTACACACAGGGGGCCGCTGGAAACACCATATATTTT. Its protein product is CASSYTQGAAGNTIYF.

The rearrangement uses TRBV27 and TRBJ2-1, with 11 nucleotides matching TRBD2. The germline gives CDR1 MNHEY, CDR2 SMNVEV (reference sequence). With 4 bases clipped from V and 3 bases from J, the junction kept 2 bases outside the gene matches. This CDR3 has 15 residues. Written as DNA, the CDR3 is TGTGCCAGCAGTTCCGGACTAGCGGGCTACAATGAGCAGTTCTTC. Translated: CASSSGLAGYNEQFF.

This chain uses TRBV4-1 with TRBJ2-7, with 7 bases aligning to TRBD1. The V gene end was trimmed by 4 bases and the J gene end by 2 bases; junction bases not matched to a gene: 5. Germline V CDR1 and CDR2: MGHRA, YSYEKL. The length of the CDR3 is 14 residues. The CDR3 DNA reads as TGCGCCAGCAGCCCGACAGGGTGGACCTACGAGCAGTACTTC. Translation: CASSPTGWTYEQYF.

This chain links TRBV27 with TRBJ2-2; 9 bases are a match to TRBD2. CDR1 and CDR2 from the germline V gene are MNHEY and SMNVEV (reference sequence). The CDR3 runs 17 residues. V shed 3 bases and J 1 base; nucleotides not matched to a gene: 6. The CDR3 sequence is CASSFFYSGGNTGELFF. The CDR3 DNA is TGTGCCAGCAGTTTTTTTTATAGCGGGGGGAACACCGGGGAGCTGTTTTTT.

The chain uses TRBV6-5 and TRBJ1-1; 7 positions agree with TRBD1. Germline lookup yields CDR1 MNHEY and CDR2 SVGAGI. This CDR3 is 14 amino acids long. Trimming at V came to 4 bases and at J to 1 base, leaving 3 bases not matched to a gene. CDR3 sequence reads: CASSLGQSNTEAFF. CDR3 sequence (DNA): TGTGCCAGCAGTTTGGGACAGTCGAACACTGAAGCTTTCTTT.

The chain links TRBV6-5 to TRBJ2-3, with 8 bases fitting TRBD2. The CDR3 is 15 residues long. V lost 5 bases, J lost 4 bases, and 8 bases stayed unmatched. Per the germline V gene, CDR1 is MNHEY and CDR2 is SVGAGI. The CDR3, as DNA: TGTGCCAGCAGTCCGGGGACTAGTTTTGCAGATACGCAGTATTTT. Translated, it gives CASSPGTSFADTQYF.

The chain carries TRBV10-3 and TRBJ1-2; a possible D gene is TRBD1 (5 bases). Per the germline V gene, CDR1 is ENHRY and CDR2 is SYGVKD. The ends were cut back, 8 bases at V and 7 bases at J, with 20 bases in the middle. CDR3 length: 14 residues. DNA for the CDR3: TGTGCCATCGGGTTAACCGACAGCTCTGGTGGCTACACCTTC. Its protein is CAIGLTDSSGGYTF.

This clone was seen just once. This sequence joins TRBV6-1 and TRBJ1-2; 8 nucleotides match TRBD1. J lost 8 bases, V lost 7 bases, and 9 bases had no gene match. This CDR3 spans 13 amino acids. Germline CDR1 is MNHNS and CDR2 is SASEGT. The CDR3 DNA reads TGTGCCAGCATTGGCCAGGGGGCCCGAGGCTACACCTTC. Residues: CASIGQGARGYTF.

CDR3 region: CASSFWRTVAPSTDTQYF. The CDR3 nucleotides read TGCGCCAGCAGCTTTTGGAGGACTGTGGCCCCCAGCACAGATACGCAGTATTTT. The chain links TRBV5-1 to TRBJ2-3; possibly TRBD2 for D (5 bases). This CDR3 contains 18 residues. Trimming took off 2 bases at V and 0 bases at J, with 19 bases between the two ends. Germline CDR1 SGHRS, CDR2 YFSETQ.

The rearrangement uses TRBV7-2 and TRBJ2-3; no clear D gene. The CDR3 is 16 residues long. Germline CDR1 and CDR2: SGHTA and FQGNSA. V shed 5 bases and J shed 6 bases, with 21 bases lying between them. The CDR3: CASSPMVLVRRDTQYF. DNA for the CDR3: TGTGCCAGCAGCCCGATGGTTCTAGTAAGACGGGATACGCAGTATTTT.

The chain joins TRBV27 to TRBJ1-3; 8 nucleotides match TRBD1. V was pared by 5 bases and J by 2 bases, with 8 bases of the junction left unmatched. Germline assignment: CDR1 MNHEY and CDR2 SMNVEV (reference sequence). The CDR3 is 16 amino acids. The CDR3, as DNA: TGTGCCAGCAGTCCCCGGACAGGGCGTCCTGGAAACACCATATATTTT. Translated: CASSPRTGRPGNTIYF.

The CDR3 loop reads CASRTGDNQPQHF. For the CDR3, the DNA is TGCGCCAGCAGGACAGGCGATAATCAGCCCCAGCATTTT. V and J are TRBV5-1 and TRBJ1-5; tentative D call: TRBD1 (6 bases). The CDR3 totals 13 residues. Germline CDR1 SGHRS, CDR2 YFSETQ. Trimming shortened V by 5 bases and J by 4 bases, and 10 bases separated the two germline ends.

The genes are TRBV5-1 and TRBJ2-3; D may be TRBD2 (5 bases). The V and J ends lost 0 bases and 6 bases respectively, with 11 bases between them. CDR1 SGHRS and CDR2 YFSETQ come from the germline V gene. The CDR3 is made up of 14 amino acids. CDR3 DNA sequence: TGCGCCAGCAGCTTGGCCACCTCGGGGGATACGCAGTATTTT. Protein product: CASSLATSGDTQYF. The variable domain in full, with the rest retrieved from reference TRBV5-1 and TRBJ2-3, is KAGVTQTPRYLIKTRGQQVTLSCSPISGHRSVSWYQQTPGQGLQFLFEYFSETQRNKGNFPGRFSGRQFSNSRSEMNVSTLELGDSALYLCASSLATSGDTQYFGPGTRLTVL.

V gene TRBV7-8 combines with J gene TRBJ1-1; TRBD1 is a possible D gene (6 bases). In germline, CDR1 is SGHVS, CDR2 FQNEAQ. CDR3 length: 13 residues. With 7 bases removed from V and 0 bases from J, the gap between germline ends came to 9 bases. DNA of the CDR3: TGTGCCAGCATAGGGGACATGAACACTGAAGCTTTCTTT. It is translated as CASIGDMNTEAFF.

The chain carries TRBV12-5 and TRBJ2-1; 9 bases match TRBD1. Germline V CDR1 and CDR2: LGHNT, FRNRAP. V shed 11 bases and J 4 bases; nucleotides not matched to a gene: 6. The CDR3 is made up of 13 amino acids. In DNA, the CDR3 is TGTGCTTCCAGGACAGGGGCTTACAATGAGCAGTTCTTC. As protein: CASRTGAYNEQFF.

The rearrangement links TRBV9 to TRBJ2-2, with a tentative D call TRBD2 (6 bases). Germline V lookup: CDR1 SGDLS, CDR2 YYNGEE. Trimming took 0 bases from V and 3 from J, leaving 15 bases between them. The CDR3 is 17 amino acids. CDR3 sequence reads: CASSVAQGLSYTGELFF. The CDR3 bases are TGTGCCAGCAGCGTAGCTCAGGGACTCTCCTACACCGGGGAGCTGTTTTTT.

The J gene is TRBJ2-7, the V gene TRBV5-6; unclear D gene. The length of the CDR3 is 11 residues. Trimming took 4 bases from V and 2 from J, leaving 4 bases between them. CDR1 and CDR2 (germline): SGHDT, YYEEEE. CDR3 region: CASSEAYEQYF. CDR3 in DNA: TGTGCCAGCAGCGAGGCCTACGAGCAGTACTTC.

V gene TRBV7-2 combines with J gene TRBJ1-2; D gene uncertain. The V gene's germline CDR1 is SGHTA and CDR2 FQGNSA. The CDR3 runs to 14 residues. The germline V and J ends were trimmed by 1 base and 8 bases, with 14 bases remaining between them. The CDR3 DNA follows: TGTGCCAGCAGCTTAGGAGCCCCAGGTCGGGGCTACACCTTC. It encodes CASSLGAPGRGYTF.

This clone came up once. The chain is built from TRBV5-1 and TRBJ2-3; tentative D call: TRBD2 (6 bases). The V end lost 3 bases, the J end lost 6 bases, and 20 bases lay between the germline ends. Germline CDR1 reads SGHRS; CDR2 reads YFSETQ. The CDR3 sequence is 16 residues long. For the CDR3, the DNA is TGCGCCAGCAGCTGGTTGCGGCGGGAACTCCGGGATACGCAGTATTTT. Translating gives CASSWLRRELRDTQYF.

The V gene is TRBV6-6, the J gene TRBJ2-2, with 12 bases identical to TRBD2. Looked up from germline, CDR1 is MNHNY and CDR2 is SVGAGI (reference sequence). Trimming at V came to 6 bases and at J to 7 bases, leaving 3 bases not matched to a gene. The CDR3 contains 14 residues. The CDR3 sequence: CASSKTSGSGELFF. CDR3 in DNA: TGTGCCAGCAGCAAGACTAGCGGGAGCGGGGAGCTGTTTTTT.

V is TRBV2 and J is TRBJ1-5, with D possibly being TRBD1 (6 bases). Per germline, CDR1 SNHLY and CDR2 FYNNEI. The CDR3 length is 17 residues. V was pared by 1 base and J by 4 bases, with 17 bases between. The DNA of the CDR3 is TGTGCCAGCAGTGAAGAGGCTTTCGGGGGGCGTAATCAGCCCCAGCATTTT. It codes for CASSEEAFGGRNQPQHF.

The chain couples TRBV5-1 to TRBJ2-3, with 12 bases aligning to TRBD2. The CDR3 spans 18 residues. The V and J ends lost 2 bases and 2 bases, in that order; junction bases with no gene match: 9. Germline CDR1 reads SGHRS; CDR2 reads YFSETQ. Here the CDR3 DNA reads TGCGCCAGCAGCTTCGGTTCCGGACTAGCGGGGTTCACAGATACGCAGTATTTT. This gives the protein CASSFGSGLAGFTDTQYF.

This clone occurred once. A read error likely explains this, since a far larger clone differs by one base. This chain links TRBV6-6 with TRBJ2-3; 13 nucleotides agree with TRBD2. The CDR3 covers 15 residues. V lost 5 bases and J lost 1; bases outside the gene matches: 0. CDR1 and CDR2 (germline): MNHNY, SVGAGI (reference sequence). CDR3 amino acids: CASSGLAGGTDTQYF. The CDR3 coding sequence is TGTGCCAGCAGTGGACTAGCGGGAGGCACAGATACGCAGTATTTT.

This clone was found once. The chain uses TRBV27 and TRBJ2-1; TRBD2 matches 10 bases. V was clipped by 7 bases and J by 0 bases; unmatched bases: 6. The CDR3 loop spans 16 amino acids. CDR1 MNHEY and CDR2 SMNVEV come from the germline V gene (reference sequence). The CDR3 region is CASTELAGSSYNEQFF. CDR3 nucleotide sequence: TGTGCCAGCACCGAACTAGCGGGGAGCTCCTACAATGAGCAGTTCTTC.

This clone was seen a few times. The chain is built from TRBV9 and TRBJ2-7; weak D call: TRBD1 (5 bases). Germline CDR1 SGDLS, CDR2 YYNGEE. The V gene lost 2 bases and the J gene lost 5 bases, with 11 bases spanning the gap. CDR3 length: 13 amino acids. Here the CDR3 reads CASSVWGRDEQYF. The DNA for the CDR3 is TGTGCCAGCAGCGTTTGGGGCAGGGACGAGCAGTACTTC. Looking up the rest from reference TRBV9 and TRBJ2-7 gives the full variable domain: DSGVTQTPKHLITATGQRVTLRCSPRSGDLSVYWYQQSLDQGLQFLIQYYNGEERAKGNILERFSAQQFPDLHSELNLSSLELGDSALYFCASSVWGRDEQYFGPGTRLTVT.

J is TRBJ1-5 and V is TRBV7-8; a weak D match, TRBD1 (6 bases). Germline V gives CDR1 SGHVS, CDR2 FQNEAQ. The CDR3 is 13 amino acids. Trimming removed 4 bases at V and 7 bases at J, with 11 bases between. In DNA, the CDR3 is TGTGCCAGCAGCTCTACAGGGTTACAGCCCCAGCATTTT. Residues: CASSSTGLQPQHF.